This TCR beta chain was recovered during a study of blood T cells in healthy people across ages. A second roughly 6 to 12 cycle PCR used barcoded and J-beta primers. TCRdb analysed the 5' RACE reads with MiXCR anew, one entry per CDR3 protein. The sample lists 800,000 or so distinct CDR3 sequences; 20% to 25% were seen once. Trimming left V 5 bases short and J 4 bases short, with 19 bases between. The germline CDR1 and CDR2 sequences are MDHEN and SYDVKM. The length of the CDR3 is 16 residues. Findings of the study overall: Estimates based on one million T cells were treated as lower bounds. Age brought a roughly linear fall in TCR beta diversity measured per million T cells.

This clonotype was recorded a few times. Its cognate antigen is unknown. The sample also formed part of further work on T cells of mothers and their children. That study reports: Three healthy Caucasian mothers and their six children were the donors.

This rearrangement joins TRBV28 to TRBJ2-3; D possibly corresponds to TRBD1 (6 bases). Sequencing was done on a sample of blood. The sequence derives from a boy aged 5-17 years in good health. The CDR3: CASSLAGQLNADTQYF. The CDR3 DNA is TGTGCCAGCAGTCTAGCTGGACAGTTAAATGCAGATACGCAGTATTTT.